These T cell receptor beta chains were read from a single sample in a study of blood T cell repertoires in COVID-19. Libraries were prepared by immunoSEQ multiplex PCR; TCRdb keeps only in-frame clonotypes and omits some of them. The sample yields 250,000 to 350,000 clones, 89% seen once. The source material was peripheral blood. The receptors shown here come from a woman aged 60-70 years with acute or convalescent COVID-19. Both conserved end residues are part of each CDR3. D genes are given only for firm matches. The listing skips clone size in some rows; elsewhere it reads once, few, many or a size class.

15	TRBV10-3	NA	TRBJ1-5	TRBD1	TGTGCCATCAGCCAGCAGGGGGGAAGCAATCAGCCCCAGCATTTT	CAISQQGGSNQPQHF
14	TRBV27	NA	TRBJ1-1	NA	TGTGCCAGCAGTTTTTCAGGGGTCGGCACTGAAGCTTTCTTT	CASSFSGVGTEAFF
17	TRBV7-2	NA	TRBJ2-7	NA	TGTGCCAGCAGCTCATGGGACTTCAAGAGTGGGACCTACGAGCAGTACTTC	CASSSWDFKSGTYEQYF
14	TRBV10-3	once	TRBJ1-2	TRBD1	TGTGCCATCAGTGATCAGGGGGCGAACTATGGCTACACCTTC	CAISDQGANYGYTF
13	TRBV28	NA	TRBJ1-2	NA	TGTGCCAGCAGTTTCCCAGGGCTTAGCGGCTACACCTTC	CASSFPGLSGYTF
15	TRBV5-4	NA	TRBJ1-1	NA	TGTGCCAGCAGCCCCCCGAGACAGACTTACACTGAAGCTTTCTTT	CASSPPRQTYTEAFF
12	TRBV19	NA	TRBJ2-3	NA	TGTGCCAGTAGCCCGGGGATAGATACGCAGTATTTT	CASSPGIDTQYF
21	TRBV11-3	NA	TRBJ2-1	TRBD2	TGTGCCAGCAGCTTAGATGGGAGGACCTGGTTCCGGGAGGACTCCTACAATGAGCAGTTCTTC	CASSLDGRTWFREDSYNEQFF
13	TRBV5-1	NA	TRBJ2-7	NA	TGCGCCAGCAGCTTGGCCTATGGGCTCGAGCAGTACTTC	CASSLAYGLEQYF
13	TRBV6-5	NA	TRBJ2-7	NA	TGTGCCAGCAGAAGGGACACTGTTGACGAGCAGTACTTC	CASRRDTVDEQYF
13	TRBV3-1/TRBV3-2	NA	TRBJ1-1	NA	TGTGCCAGCAGCCAATACAGGGCAACTGAAGCTTTCTTT	CASSQYRATEAFF
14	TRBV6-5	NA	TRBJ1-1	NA	TGTGCCAGCAGACCAGGACAAAGTGGCACTGAAGCTTTCTTT	CASRPGQSGTEAFF
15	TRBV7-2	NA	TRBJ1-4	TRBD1	TGTGCCAGCAGCTCCCGGGACAGGCGGAATGAAAAACTGTTTTTT	CASSSRDRRNEKLFF
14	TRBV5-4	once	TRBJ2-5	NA	TGTGCCAGCAGCTTGTCCCGGGACCAAGAGACCCAGTACTTC	CASSLSRDQETQYF
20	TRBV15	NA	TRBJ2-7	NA	TGTGCCACCAGCAAAGGCGCCTCTGTAGGCGTGGACTCAAGCTCCTACGAGCAGTACTTC	CATSKGASVGVDSSSYEQYF
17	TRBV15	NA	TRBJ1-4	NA	TGTGCCACCAGCCGCCACGGGAGGGCAGCGACTAATGAAAAACTGTTTTTT	CATSRHGRAATNEKLFF
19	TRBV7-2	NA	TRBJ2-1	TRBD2	TGTGCCAGCAGCTTAGTGGGGGGACTAGCGGACCCGGGGTACAATGAGCAGTTCTTC	CASSLVGGLADPGYNEQFF
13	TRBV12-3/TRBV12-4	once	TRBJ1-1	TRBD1	TGTGCCAGCAGGGCGGACAGGGAGACTGAAGCTTTCTTT	CASRADRETEAFF
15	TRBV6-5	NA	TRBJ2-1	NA	TGTGCCAGCAGGCCTTCGGGACTGAAGAACAATGAGCAGTTCTTC	CASRPSGLKNNEQFF
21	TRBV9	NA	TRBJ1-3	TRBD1	TGTGCCAGCAGCGTAATGCCGGCGGCGGGACAGGTTGACGACTCTGGAAACACCATATATTTT	CASSVMPAAGQVDDSGNTIYF
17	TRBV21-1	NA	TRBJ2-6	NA	TGTGCCAGCAGCAACAAATCGGCGGGTCCTGGGGCCAACGTCCTGACTTTC	CASSNKSAGPGANVLTF
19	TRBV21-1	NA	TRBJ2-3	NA	TGTGCCAGCAGCTCCCGGGACAGGGGGACTAGCGGGGGCACAGATACGCAGTATTTT	CASSSRDRGTSGGTDTQYF
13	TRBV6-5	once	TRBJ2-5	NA	TGTGCCAGCAGTCGGACAGCACAAGAGACCCAGTACTTC	CASSRTAQETQYF
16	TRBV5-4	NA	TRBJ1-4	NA	TGTGCCAGCAGCTTGGCCGGGGGGTCAACTAATGAAAAACTGTTTTTT	CASSLAGGSTNEKLFF
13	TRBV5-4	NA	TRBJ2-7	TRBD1	TGTGCCAGCAGCGAAGGGGACAGCTACGAGCAGTACTTC	CASSEGDSYEQYF
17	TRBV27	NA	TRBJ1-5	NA	TGTGCCAGCAGTCCCGGACGGAAGGACTATAGCAATCAGCCCCAGCATTTT	CASSPGRKDYSNQPQHF
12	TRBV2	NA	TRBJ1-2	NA	TGTGCCAGCAGCCGACAGAACTATGGCTACACCTTC	CASSRQNYGYTF
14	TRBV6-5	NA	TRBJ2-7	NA	TGTGCCAGCAGTTACACCGGGGGCTCCTACGAGCAGTACTTC	CASSYTGGSYEQYF
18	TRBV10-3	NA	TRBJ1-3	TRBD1	TGTGCCATCAGTGCTGGGATTGGGACAGTAGTATCCGGAAACACCATATATTTT	CAISAGIGTVVSGNTIYF
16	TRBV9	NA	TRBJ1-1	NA	TGTGCCAGCAGCGCCGATTCAGGGGTCGGTAGCACTGAAGCTTTCTTT	CASSADSGVGSTEAFF
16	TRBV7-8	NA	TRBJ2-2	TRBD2	TGTGCCAGCGTCATCCGGGACTACGGGTACACCGGGGAGCTGTTTTTT	CASVIRDYGYTGELFF
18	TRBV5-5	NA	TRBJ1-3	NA	TGTGCCAGCAGCTTGCCGTCGCGGCTTACCAGCTCTGGAAACACCATATATTTT	CASSLPSRLTSSGNTIYF
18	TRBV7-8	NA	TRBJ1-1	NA	TGTGCCAGCAGCTTAGATAGAGGGGGAGTCATGGCGAACACTGAAGCTTTCTTT	CASSLDRGGVMANTEAFF
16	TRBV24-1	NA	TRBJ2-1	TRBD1	TGTGCCACCAGTGAGTCCGGGACAGGGAGCGACAATGAGCAGTTCTTC	CATSESGTGSDNEQFF
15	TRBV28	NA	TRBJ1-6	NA	TGTGCCAGCAGTTTGGGGGGGCGGGAGAATTCACCCCTCCACTTT	CASSLGGRENSPLHF
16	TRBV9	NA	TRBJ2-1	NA	TGTGCCAGCAGCGTAATGGATAGAGGACAAAGCAATGAGCAGTTCTTC	CASSVMDRGQSNEQFF
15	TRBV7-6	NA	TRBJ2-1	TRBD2	TGTGCCAGCAGCTCTCTAGCGGGGGCCTACAATGAGCAGTTCTTC	CASSSLAGAYNEQFF
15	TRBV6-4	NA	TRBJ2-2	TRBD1	TGTGCCACCCGGACAGGGGGCGATGGCACCGGGGAGCTGTTTTTT	CATRTGGDGTGELFF
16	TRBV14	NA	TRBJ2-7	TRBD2	TGTGCCAGGGTCCGACTAGCGGGAGGAGTTTCCTACGAGCAGTACTTC	CARVRLAGGVSYEQYF
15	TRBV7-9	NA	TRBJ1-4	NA	TGTGCCAGCAGCCCGCTAAGCGGAACTAATGAAAAACTGTTTTTT	CASSPLSGTNEKLFF
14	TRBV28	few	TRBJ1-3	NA	TGTGCCAGCAGTTTCCTTAGATCTGGAAACACCATATATTTT	CASSFLRSGNTIYF
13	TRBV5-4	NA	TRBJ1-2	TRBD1	TGTGCCAGCAGCTTACAGGGGGCGAATGGCTACACCTTC	CASSLQGANGYTF
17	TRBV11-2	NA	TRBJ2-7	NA	TGTGCCAGCAGCCCGGTACAATTGCTAGCGAACTCCTACGAGCAGTACTTC	CASSPVQLLANSYEQYF
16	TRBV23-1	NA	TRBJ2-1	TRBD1	TGCGCCAGCAGCCACACCCGGGACAGGGGTTGCAATGAGCAGTTCTTC	CASSHTRDRGCNEQFF
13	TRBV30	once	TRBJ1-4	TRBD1	TGTGCCTGGAGAGGGACAGGGGGAAGAAAACTGTTTTTT	CAWRGTGGRKLFF
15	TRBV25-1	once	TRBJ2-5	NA	TGTGCCAGCAGTGAATGGCAGGGAGGCCAAGAGACCCAGTACTTC	CASSEWQGGQETQYF